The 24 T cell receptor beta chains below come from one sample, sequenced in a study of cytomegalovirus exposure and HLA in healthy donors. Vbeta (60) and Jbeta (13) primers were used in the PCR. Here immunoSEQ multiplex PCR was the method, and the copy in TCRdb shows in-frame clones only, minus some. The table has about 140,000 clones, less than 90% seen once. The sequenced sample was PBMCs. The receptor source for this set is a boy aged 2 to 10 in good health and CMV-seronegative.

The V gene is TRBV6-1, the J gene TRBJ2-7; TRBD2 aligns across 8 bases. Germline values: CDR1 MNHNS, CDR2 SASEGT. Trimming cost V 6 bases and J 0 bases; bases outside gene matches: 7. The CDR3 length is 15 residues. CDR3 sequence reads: CASRKLAAVSYEQYF. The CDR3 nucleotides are TGTGCCAGCAGAAAACTAGCGGCGGTCTCCTACGAGCAGTACTTC.

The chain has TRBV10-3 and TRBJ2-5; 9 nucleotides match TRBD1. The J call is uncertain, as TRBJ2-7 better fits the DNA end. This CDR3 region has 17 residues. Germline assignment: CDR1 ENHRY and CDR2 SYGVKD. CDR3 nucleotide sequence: TGTGCCATCAGTGGCCGCCTCGGACAGGGGATATCCTACGAGCAGTACTTC. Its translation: CAISGRLGQGISYEQYF.

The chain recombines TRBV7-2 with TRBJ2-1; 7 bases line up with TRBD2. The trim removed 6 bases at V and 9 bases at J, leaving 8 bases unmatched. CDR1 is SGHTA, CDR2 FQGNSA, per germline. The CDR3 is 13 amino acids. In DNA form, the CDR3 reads TGTGCCAGCAGTTCCCGGGACTATGGTGAGCAGTTCTTC. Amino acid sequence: CASSSRDYGEQFF. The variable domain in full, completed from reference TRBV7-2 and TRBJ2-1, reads GAGVSQSPSNKVTEKGKDVELRCDPISGHTALYWYRQSLGQGLEFLIYFQGNSAPDKSGLPSDRFSAERTGGSVSTLTIQRTQQEDSAVYLCASSSRDYGEQFFGPGTRLTVL.

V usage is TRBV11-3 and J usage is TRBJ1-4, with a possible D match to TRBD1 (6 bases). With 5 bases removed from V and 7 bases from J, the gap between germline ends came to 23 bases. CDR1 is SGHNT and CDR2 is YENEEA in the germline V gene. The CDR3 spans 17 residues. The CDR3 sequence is CASSLPTRLRTVEKLFF. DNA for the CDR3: TGTGCCAGCAGCCTACCTACGAGGTTGAGGACAGTTGAAAAACTGTTTTTT.

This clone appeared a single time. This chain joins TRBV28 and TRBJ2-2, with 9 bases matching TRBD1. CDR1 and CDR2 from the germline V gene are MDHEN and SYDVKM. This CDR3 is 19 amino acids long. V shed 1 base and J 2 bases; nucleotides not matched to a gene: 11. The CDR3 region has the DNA TGTGCCAGCAGTTTATATCCGCTCTGGGGACAGGGTAACACCGGGGAGCTGTTTTTT. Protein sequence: CASSLYPLWGQGNTGELFF.

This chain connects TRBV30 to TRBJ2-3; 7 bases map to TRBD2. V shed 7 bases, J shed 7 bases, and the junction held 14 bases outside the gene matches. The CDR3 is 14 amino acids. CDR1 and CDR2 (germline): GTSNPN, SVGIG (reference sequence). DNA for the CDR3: TGTGCCTTCCCAGGCGGGGGTGTCTCTAATACGCAGTATTTT. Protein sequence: CAFPGGGVSNTQYF.

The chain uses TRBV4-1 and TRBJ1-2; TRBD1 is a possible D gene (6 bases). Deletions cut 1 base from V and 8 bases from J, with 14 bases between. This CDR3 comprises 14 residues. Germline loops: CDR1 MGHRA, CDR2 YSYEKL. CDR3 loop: CASSQVAGAGGYTF. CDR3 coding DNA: TGCGCCAGCAGCCAAGTGGCGGGGGCGGGAGGCTACACCTTC.

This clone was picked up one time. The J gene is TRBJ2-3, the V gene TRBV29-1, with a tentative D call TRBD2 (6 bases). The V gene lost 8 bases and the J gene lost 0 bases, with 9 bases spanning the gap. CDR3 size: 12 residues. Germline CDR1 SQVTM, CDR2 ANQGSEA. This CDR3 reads CSLGTSTDTQYF. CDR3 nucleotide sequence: TGCAGCTTAGGGACTAGCACAGATACGCAGTATTTT.

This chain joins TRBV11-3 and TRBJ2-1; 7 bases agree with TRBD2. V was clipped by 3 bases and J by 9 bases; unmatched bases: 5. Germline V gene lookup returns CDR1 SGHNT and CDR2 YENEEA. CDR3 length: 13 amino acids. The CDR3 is CASSFAGVGEQFF. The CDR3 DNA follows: TGTGCCAGCAGCTTCGCGGGAGTAGGTGAGCAGTTCTTC.

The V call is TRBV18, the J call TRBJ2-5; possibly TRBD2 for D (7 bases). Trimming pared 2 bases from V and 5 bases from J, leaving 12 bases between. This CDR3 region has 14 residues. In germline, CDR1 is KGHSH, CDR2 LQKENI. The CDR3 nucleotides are TGTGCCAGCTCACCAGGGAGGGGGTCTGAGACCCAGTACTTC. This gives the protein CASSPGRGSETQYF.

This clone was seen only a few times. In DNA form, the CDR3 reads TGCGCCAGCAGCCCGACAGGGGGACCAGAGAAATATGGCTACACCTTC. As protein: CASSPTGGPEKYGYTF. This chain joins TRBV5-1 and TRBJ1-2, with 9 positions matching TRBD1. The ends lost 4 bases at V and 5 bases at J; junction bases unmatched: 12. Germline V CDR1 and CDR2: SGHRS, YFSETQ. This CDR3 has 16 amino acids.

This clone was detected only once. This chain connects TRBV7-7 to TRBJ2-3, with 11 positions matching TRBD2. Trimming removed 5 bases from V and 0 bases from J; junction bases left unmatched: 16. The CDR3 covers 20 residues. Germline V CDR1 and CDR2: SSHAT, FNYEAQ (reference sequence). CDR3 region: CASSPNLPSGRWYSTDTQYF. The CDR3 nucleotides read TGTGCCAGCAGCCCTAACCTTCCTAGCGGGAGGTGGTATAGCACAGATACGCAGTATTTT.

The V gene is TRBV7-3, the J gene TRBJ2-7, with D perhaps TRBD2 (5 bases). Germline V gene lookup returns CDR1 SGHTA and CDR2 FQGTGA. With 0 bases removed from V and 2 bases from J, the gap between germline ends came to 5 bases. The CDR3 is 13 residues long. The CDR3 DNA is TGTGCCAGCAGCTTAACAGCGGCCTACGAGCAGTACTTC. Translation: CASSLTAAYEQYF.

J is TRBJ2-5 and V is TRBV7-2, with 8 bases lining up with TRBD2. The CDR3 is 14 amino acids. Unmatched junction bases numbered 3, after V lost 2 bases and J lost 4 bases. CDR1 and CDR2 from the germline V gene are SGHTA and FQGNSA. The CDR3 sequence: CASSLSRGGETQYF. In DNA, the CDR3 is TGTGCCAGCAGCTTAAGCCGGGGGGGAGAGACCCAGTACTTC.

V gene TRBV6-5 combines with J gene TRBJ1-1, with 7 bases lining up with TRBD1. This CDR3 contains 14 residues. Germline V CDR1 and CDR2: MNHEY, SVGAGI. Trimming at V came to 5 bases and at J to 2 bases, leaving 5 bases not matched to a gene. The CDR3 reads CASSRDRKNTEAFF. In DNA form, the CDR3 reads TGTGCCAGCAGTAGGGACAGAAAAAACACTGAAGCTTTCTTT.

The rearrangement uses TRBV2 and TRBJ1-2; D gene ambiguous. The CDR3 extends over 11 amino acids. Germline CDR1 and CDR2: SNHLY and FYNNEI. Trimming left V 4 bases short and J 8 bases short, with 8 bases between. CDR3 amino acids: CASSGGRGYTF. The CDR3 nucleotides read TGTGCCAGCAGTGGCGGGCGGGGCTACACCTTC.

This chain's CDR3 is CASSLAPYSGNTIYF. In DNA, the CDR3 is TGTGCCAGCAGCTTAGCTCCTTACTCTGGAAACACCATATATTTT. The rearrangement joins TRBV7-9 to TRBJ1-3; D not certain. From germline, CDR1 is SEHNR and CDR2 FQNEAQ (reference sequence). With 0 bases removed from V and 0 bases from J, the gap between germline ends came to 6 bases. The CDR3 spans 15 residues.

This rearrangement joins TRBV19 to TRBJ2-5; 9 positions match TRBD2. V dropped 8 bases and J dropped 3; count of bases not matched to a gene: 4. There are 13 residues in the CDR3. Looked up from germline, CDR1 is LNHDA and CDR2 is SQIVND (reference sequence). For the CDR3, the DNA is TGTGCCAGTGGGGCTAGCGGGAAAGAGACCCAGTACTTC. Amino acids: CASGASGKETQYF.

DNA of the CDR3: TGTGCCAGCCGGGACAGGGGCCACGAGCAGTACTTC. Protein: CASRDRGHEQYF. J is TRBJ2-7 and V is TRBV19, with 10 bases lining up with TRBD1. CDR3 size: 12 residues. V lost 9 bases, J lost 5 bases, and 4 bases stayed unmatched. Germline-derived CDR1 and CDR2 are LNHDA and SQIVND (reference sequence).

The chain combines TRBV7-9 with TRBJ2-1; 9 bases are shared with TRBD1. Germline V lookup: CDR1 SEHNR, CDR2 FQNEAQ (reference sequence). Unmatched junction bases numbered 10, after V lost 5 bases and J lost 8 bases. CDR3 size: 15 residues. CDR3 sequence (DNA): TGTGCCAGCAGCCCGGACAGGGGCGTACGCGATGAGCAGTTCTTC. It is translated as CASSPDRGVRDEQFF.

The CDR3 sequence: CASTRGILEQYF. The CDR3 DNA sequence: TGTGCCAGCACCAGGGGTATTCTCGAGCAGTACTTC. The chain recombines TRBV2 with TRBJ2-7, with D tentatively TRBD1 (6 bases). This CDR3 has 12 amino acids. Looked up from germline, CDR1 is SNHLY and CDR2 is FYNNEI. V dropped 7 bases and J dropped 6 bases, with 13 bases sitting between them. Complete variable domain (other parts from reference TRBV2 and TRBJ2-7): EPEVTQTPSHQVTQMGQEVILRCVPISNHLYFYWYRQILGQKVEFLVSFYNNEISEKSEIFDDQFSVERPDGSNFTLKIRSTKLEDSAMYFCASTRGILEQYFGPGTRLTVT.

The CDR3 sequence is CASSQGSREDQPQHF. The CDR3 DNA follows: TGCGCCAGCAGCCAAGGGTCCCGGGAGGATCAGCCCCAGCATTTT. This chain connects TRBV4-1 to TRBJ1-5; D not certain. CDR3 size: 15 residues. Trimming cost V 1 base and J 5 bases, with 12 bases left between them. CDR1 and CDR2 from the germline V gene are MGHRA and YSYEKL.

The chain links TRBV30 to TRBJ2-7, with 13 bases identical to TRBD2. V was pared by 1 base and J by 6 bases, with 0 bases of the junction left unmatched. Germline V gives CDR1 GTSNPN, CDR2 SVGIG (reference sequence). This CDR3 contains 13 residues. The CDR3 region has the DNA TGTGCCTGGAGTGGACTAGCGGGGGGCGAGCAGTACTTC. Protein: CAWSGLAGGEQYF.

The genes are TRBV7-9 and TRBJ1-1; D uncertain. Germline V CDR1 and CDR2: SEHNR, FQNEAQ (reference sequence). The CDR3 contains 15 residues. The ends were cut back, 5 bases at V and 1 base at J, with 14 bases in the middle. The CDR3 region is CASSPLPGGNTEAFF. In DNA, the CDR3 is TGTGCCAGCAGCCCGCTTCCGGGAGGGAACACTGAAGCTTTCTTT.